This T cell receptor beta chain is from a study of early T cells in non-severe SARS-CoV-2 infection (dated by TCRdb to the early 2020s). Study-level background: Because TCR sequencing was done on bulk RNA from unsorted whole blood, the alpha and beta chains could not be paired. The investigation overall reported the following: Matching against VDJdb was skewed toward anti-spike CD8 responses, likely underestimated virus-specific expansions, and missed private and CD4 specificities.

A case-control design nested within a healthcare worker cohort in London, UK, was used, with weekly nasopharyngeal swab PCR tests and blood sampling performed. Healthcare workers were recruited during the week of the UK lockdown, between 23 and 31 March 2020, and followed weekly for up to roughly 16 weeks. The library was generated by 5' RACE. Sequenced using a NextSeq 500. In the TCR library protocol, unique molecular identifiers were attached to individual cDNA molecules to correct for PCR bias and sequencing error. Sequencing covered both TCR alpha and beta chains, and within each sample the abundances of alpha and beta sequences were tightly co-correlated. Per the source publication's procedure: Decombinator V4 was used to annotate the V gene, J gene and CDR3 of the TCR sequences. Expanded TCRs were defined as changing significantly between any two time points under a Poisson model with p below 0.0001. TCR abundances were normalised to the total number of TCRs sequenced per sample and were expressed as counts per million. MAIT TCRs were defined by TRAV1-2 paired with TRAJ12, TRAJ20 or TRAJ33, and iNKT TCRs by TRAV10 paired with TRAJ18. VDJdb, accessed 1 November 2021, was searched for CMV, EBV and SARS-CoV-2 annotated TCRs, excluding TCRs annotated for multiple antigens. The public reads were run again by TCRdb, first through fastp at Q25 and then through MiXCR, and only productive beta chains were kept. Rows with a matching CDR3 protein are joined into one entry that keeps the most common DNA and genes. These V and J calls rely on TCRdb rather than the paper's analysis. This sample has about 64,000 distinct CDR3 sequences in its table, and around an eighth of those were observed once. The biggest ten clones account for around 1.5% of the sample.

The table lists this clonotype with a few counts. Which antigen it targets is not known. Per-base qualities were not stored, and no clone one base away is much larger. Counted from cysteine to phenylalanine, this CDR3 has 21 amino acids. Left in the record is the CDR3 DNA by itself, 63 bases read in frame from the first base. V sheds 0 bases and J sheds 0 bases, leaving 23 bases between their ends. For CDR1 and CDR2, the germline V gene lists MNHNS and SASEGT. The input for sequencing was whole blood, taken at baseline. This sequence was found in an adult who was a healthcare worker with PCR-confirmed SARS-CoV-2 infection or an uninfected control (not recorded which). The V gene is TRBV6-1 and the J gene is TRBJ1-4; D gene: possibly TRBD1, on 5 matching bases. The sequenced DNA: TGTGCCAGCAGTGAAGCTCCAGGAGGGGACGGGGCCACTACAACTAATGAAAAACTGTTTTTT. Its amino acids are CASSEAPGGDGATTTNEKLFF.